The 10 T cell receptor beta chains reported below all come from one sample, sequenced in a study of shared clonotypes between healthy human individuals. The method was immunoSEQ multiplex PCR; TCRdb's version includes in-frame clones alone and lacks a portion of them. The table lists 2 million to 2.5 million clones, roughly 93% of them singletons. The specimen sequenced was naive CD4+ T cells from PBMCs. Subset defined: CD45RA+ positively selected. The origin of the receptors is a man younger than 35 in good health. Some clones in this sample may be carry-over from other donors' samples.

This chain joins TRBV2 and TRBJ2-1, with 10 bases lining up with TRBD2. Per the germline V gene, CDR1 is SNHLY and CDR2 is FYNNEI. With V trimmed by 5 bases and J by 2 bases, 3 bases remained unmatched. This CDR3 comprises 15 residues. The CDR3 nucleotides read TGTGCCAGCAGTAAGAGCGGGAGGGCCTACAATGAGCAGTTCTTC. Encoded protein: CASSKSGRAYNEQFF.

This chain joins TRBV6-6 and TRBJ2-5, with unresolved D. The germline gives CDR1 MNHNY, CDR2 SVGAGI (reference sequence). This CDR3 comprises 13 residues. The V end lost 8 bases, the J end lost 1 base, and 11 bases lay between the germline ends. The CDR3 protein is CASSLVAQETQYF. DNA for the CDR3: TGTGCCAGCTCCTTGGTAGCCCAAGAGACCCAGTACTTC.

As DNA, the CDR3 is TGTGCCAGCAGCGTACAGGGACAGCAGAATGAGCAGTTCTTC. This gives the protein CASSVQGQQNEQFF. The chain is built from TRBV9 and TRBJ2-1, with 7 bases aligning to TRBD1. J gave up 7 bases and V 1 base, and 5 bases lay outside the gene matches. The germline V gene encodes CDR1 SGDLS and CDR2 YYNGEE. The CDR3 has 14 amino acids.

V and J are TRBV5-1 and TRBJ1-2; tentatively, D is TRBD1 (6 bases). V lost 3 bases, J lost 4 bases, and 19 bases lay in between. The CDR3 spans 16 residues. The germline V gene encodes CDR1 SGHRS and CDR2 YFSETQ. The CDR3 DNA sequence: TGCGCCAGCAGCTGGGGTGTGGGGGCTCAAAGCTATGGCTACACCTTC. Translated: CASSWGVGAQSYGYTF.

The CDR3 sequence: CASSLAGQAYGYTF. The CDR3 nucleotides read TGTGCCAGCAGCTTAGCGGGACAGGCATATGGCTACACCTTC. This sequence joins TRBV7-9 and TRBJ1-2; 8 bases match TRBD1. Per the germline V gene, CDR1 is SEHNR and CDR2 is FQNEAQ (reference sequence). CDR3 length equals 14 residues. The junction had 2 bases not matched to a gene; V was cut back by 0 bases and J by 5 bases.

The V and J genes are TRBV7-9 and TRBJ2-7, with no clear D. The germline V and J ends were trimmed by 3 bases and 1 base, with 13 bases remaining between them. This CDR3 comprises 15 residues. Germline values: CDR1 SEHNR, CDR2 FQNEAQ (reference sequence). CDR3 amino acids: CASSFSAGNSYEQYF. The CDR3, as DNA: TGTGCCAGCAGCTTTTCGGCAGGCAATTCCTACGAGCAGTACTTC.

The V and J genes are TRBV29-1 and TRBJ1-1; no firm D call. Germline CDR1 is SQVTM and CDR2 is ANQGSEA. Trimming pared 7 bases from V and 7 bases from J, leaving 10 bases between. This CDR3 is 10 amino acids long. Here the CDR3 DNA reads TGCAGCGCACTTACAGTTGAAGCTTTCTTT. The encoded protein is CSALTVEAFF.

This chain links TRBV9 with TRBJ2-1; 13 positions agree with TRBD2. This CDR3 contains 16 residues. The J segment lost 5 bases and the V segment lost 0 bases, leaving 2 bases of the junction unmatched. Germline assignment: CDR1 SGDLS and CDR2 YYNGEE. CDR3 in DNA: TGTGCCAGCAGCGTAGGGGGACTAGCGGGAAACAATGAGCAGTTCTTC. Its translation: CASSVGGLAGNNEQFF. Full variable domain (remainder filled in from reference TRBV9 and TRBJ2-1): DSGVTQTPKHLITATGQRVTLRCSPRSGDLSVYWYQQSLDQGLQFLIQYYNGEERAKGNILERFSAQQFPDLHSELNLSSLELGDSALYFCASSVGGLAGNNEQFFGPGTRLTVL.

The rearrangement uses TRBV2 and TRBJ1-4, with unresolved D. Trimming took off 7 bases at V and 3 bases at J, with 12 bases between the two ends. CDR1 and CDR2 (germline): SNHLY, FYNNEI. The CDR3 totals 14 residues. CDR3 sequence: CASKADQANEKLFF. The CDR3, as DNA: TGTGCCAGCAAGGCGGACCAGGCTAATGAAAAACTGTTTTTT. Full variable domain (missing parts from reference TRBV2 and TRBJ1-4): EPEVTQTPSHQVTQMGQEVILRCVPISNHLYFYWYRQILGQKVEFLVSFYNNEISEKSEIFDDQFSVERPDGSNFTLKIRSTKLEDSAMYFCASKADQANEKLFFGSGTQLSVL.

A word on this clone: This sample also contains other DNA sequences that code for the same CDR3. This sequence joins TRBV6-1 and TRBJ1-5; no clear D gene. Germline V gene lookup returns CDR1 MNHNS and CDR2 SASEGT. With 6 bases removed from V and 0 bases from J, the gap between germline ends came to 6 bases. The CDR3 length is 13 residues. The CDR3: CASSSYSNQPQHF. The DNA of the CDR3 is TGTGCCAGCAGCAGTTATAGCAATCAGCCCCAGCATTTT.